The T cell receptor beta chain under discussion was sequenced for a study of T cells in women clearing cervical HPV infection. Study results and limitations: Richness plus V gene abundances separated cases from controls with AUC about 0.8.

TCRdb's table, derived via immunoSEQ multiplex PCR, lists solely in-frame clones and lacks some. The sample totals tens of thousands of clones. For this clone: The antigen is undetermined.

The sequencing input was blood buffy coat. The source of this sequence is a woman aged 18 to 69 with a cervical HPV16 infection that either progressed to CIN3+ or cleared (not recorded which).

The CDR3 loop is CASSDRGSQSSGANVLTF. Incomplete CDR3 DNA: TGTGCCAGCAGTGACAGGGGCTCGCAATCGTCTGGGGCCAACGTC. This sequence joins TRBV2 and TRBJ2-6; TRBD1 might be the D (6 bases). The sequence runs out 3 residues before the end of the CDR3; the remainder is reconstructed from the germline J gene. The germline V gene encodes CDR1 SNHLY and CDR2 FYNNEI. V gave up 3 bases and J gave up 1 base, with 16 bases separating them. The CDR3 is 18 amino acids.